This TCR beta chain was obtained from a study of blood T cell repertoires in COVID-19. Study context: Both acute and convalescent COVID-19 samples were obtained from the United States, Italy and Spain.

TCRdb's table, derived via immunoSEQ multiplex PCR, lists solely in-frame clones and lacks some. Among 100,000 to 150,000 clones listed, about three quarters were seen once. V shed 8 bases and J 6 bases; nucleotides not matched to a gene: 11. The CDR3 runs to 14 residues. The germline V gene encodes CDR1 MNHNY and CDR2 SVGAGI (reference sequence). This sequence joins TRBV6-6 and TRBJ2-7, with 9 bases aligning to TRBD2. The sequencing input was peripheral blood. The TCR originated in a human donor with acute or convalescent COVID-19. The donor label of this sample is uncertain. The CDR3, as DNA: TGTGCCAGCCTCCTGGACGGGCGGGGGGGCGAGCAGTACGTC. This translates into CASLLDGRGGEQYV.